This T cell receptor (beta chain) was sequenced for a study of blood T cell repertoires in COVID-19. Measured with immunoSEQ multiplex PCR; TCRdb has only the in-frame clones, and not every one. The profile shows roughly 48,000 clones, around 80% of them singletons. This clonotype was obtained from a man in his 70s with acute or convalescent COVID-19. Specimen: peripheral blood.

The CDR3: CASSYMASVETQYF. The CDR3 coding sequence is TGTGCCAGCAGTTACATGGCCAGTGTAGAGACCCAGTACTTC. V is TRBV6-6 and J is TRBJ2-5; no reliable D call. CDR3 length: 14 residues. Germline V gene sequence: CDR1 MNHNY, CDR2 SVGAGI (reference sequence). Trimming left V 2 bases short and J 4 bases short, with 11 bases between.